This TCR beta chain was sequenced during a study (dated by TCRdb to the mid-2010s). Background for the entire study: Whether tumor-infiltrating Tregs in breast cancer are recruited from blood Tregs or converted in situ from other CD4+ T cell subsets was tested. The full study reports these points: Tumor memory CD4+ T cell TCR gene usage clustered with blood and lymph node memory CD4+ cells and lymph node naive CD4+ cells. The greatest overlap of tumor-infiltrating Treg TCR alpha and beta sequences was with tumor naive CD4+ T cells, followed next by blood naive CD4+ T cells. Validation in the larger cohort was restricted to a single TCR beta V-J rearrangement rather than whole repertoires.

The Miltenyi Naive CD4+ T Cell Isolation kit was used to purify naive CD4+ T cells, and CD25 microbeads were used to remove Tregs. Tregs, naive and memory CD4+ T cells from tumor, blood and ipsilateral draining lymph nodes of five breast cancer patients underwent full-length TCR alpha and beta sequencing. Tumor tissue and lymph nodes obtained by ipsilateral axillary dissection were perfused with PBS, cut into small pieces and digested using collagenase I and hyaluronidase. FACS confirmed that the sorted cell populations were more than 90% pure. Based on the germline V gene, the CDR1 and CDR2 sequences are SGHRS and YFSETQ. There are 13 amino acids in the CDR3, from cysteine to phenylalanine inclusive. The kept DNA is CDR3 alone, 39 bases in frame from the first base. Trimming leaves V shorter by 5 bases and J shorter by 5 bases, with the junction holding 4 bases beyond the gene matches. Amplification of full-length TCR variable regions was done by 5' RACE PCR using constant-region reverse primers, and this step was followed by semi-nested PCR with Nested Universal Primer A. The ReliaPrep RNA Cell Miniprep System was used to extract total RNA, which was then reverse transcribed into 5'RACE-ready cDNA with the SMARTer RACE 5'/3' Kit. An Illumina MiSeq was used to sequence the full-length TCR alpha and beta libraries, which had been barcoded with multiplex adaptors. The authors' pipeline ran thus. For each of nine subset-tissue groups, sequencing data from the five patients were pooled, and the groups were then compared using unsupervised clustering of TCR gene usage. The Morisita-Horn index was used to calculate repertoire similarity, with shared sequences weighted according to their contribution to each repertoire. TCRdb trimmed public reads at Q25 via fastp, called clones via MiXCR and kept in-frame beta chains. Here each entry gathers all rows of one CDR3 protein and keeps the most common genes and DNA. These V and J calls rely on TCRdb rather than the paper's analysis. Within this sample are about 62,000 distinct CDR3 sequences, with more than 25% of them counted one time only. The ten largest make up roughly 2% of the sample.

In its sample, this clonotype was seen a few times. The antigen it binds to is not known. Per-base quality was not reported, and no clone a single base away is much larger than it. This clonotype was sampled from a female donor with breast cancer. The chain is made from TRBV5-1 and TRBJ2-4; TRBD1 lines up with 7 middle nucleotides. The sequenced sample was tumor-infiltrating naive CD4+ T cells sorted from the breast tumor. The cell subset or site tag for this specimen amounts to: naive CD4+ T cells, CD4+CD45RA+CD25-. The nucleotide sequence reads TGCGCCAGCAGATTAACAGGGGAAAACATTCAGTACTTC. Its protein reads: CASRLTGENIQYF.